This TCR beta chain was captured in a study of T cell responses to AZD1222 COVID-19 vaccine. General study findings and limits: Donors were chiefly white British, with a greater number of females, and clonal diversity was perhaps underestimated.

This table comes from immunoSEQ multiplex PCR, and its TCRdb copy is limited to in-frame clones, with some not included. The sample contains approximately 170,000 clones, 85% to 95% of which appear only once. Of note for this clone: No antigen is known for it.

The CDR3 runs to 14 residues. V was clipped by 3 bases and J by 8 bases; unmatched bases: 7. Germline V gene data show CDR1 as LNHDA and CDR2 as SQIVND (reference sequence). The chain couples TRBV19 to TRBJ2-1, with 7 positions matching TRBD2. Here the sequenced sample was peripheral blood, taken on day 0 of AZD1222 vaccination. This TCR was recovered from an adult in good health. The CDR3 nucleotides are TGTGCCAGTAGTATCGAGGGAGGGCCTTATGAGCAGTTCTTC. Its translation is CASSIEGGPYEQFF. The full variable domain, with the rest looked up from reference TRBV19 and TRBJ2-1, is DGGITQSPKYLFRKEGQNVTLSCEQNLNHDAMYWYRQDPGQGLRLIYYSQIVNDFQKGDIAEGYSVSREKKESFPLTVTSAQKNPTAFYLCASSIEGGPYEQFFGPGTRLTVL.